This T cell receptor (beta chain) was sequenced during a study of cytomegalovirus exposure and HLA in healthy donors (dated by TCRdb to about 2017). At the level of the whole study: In an earlier analysis of roughly 590 of the donors, around 300 Gb of sequence data and 90 million to 120 million unique TCR beta sequences from roughly 190 million T cells were reported. An early release covering more than 500 HLA-typed donors comprised approximately 290 gigabases of sequencing data and tens of millions of unique TCR sequences. Of the 300 to 500 genotyped donors, 65% to 90% were placed in the genetic ancestry cluster associated with self-reported Caucasian donors. The study was designed to test whether signatures of past pathogen exposure could be identified by cataloging public T cell receptors. Using immunosequencing, the study profiled T cell repertoires from fewer than 850 subjects and related those repertoires to cytomegalovirus serostatus. A separate validation cohort of 100 to 150 different subjects was used in addition to the 666-subject first cohort. The study combined high-throughput TCR immunosequencing, statistical association of individual TCRs with disease status, and machine learning to predict cytomegalovirus infection status. To study patterns of TCR occurrence, a later analysis re-analyzed previously published TCR beta repertoires from several hundred donors and added high-resolution HLA genotyping. The later analysis used no new phenotypic data to find candidate immune exposures, relying instead on TCR beta sequences and their occurrence across donors. An earlier analysis of some 600 of the donors applied high-throughput TCR beta sequencing to assess whether each TCR beta V gene segment acted as functional or pseudogenic. Donor age, sex, ethnicity and CMV serostatus were compiled together with the repertoire data. A later genetic analysis took genome-wide SNP genotypes for about 65% of the roughly 670 donors and used that subset as a discovery cohort. All discovery cohort repertoires had been generated on a single sequencing platform. HLA typing included class I and class II loci at four-digit resolution. The number of donors typed differed by locus, with about 629-640 for A, B, C, DRB1 and DQB1, around 520 for DQA1, under 610 for DPA1, and approximately 470 for DPB1. Because of strong linkage in the cohort, roughly five DR-DQ haplotypes were treated as single units for association and clustering. Among about 410 genotyped donors of the cohort, an average of around 240,000 unique TCR beta nucleotide sequences was sequenced per donor, of which roughly 18% were non-productive. The study at large found these results: In a later analysis, HLA-associated TCR beta chains showed more clonal expansion and lower generation probabilities than non-associated chains that were equally common. In a later analysis, several top co-occurrence clusters were reported to appear linked to parvovirus B19, influenza, CMV and Epstein-Barr virus. A later analysis found that most CMV-associated TCR beta chains appeared HLA-restricted, with HLA associations seemingly driven largely by CMV exposure. Specific HLA alleles were associated with more than 15,000 TCR beta sequences at a false discovery rate of 0.05 in a later analysis. The study listed 150 to 200 TCR beta chains as associated with cytomegalovirus. Most TCR sequences were observed very rarely across donors, whereas some public TCRs were present in many individuals. Linkage disequilibrium might explain the correlated functional status among segregating V segments, but an unknown experimental factor could not be excluded. Broadly in line with IMGT annotations, most TCR beta V segments showed up in productive rearrangements about 87% or about 30% of the time in an earlier analysis of 587 of the donors. A later genetic analysis reported fewer N-insertions in productive TCRs among donors in an Asian-associated ancestry cluster than the roughly 690-donor mean. Assigning TCR associations to individual alleles was difficult when HLA alleles, especially DR and DQ, strongly co-occurred. For the cohort, immune exposure information was limited to CMV serostatus. Cytomegalovirus status was reported to be diagnosed by the classifier with high specificity and sensitivity in both the original and validation cohorts. In this cohort, only TCR beta chains were sequenced, and detectable features were limited by the absence of alpha or paired-chain data. An association between a missense DCLRE1C variant and V-gene and J-gene trimming of TCR beta chains was found in a later genetic analysis and replicated in an independent cohort. A group of highly shared sequence variants was considered likely to be a technical artifact of the sequencing pipeline. HLA typing was unavailable for some donors at each locus, so association tests used only the typed subset. In a later analysis, the rate of TCR association differed among HLA loci, with DRB1 alleles having the most associated TCRs and HLA-C alleles having the fewest. The presence/absence analyses assumed that sequencing depth was roughly uniform across donors, and that assumption may not be true. Three of the identified cytomegalovirus-associated TCR beta chains were confirmed in vitro to be specific for cytomegalovirus antigens. Because counts were too low, roughly 16 rarely observed V segments, including chromosome 9 orphons, were left out of the earlier analysis of about 620 of the donors. The 87-base-pair reads could not distinguish some IMGT-functional V segments, including TRBV6-2 and TRBV6-3, so those segments were excluded. The authors suggested that the approach could potentially be extended to other disease states and immunological phenotypes. A further reported finding was that TCR beta sequences accurately predicted the HLA-A and HLA-B alleles for most subjects in the first cohort.

The cohort comprised some 680 healthy bone marrow donors. At the time of sampling, every cohort member was nominally healthy, though immune exposures that went unrecorded were likely present. The donor tested CMV seronegative, placing the donor among the 350 to 400 seronegative members of the cohort. A peripheral blood sample was collected from each donor, and TCR beta sequencing was performed on peripheral blood mononuclear cells. The Qiagen DNeasy Blood Extraction Kit was used to extract genomic DNA from the blood cell samples. Notes on this clone: This clone's antigen is unknown.

V lost 0 bases and J lost 4 bases; the stretch between them is 13 bases long. The germline V gene gives CDR1 as SGHRS and CDR2 as YFSETQ. The CDR3, from cysteine to phenylalanine, totals 15 residues. Only the CDR3 portion is preserved as DNA: 45 bases, with reading frame beginning at the first base. Receptor amplification or capture employed the immunoSEQ multiplex PCR assay. For the multiplex PCR, a mixture combining 60 forward primers for TCR Vbeta segments and 13 reverse primers for TCR Jbeta segments was used. The CDR3 region of rearranged TCR beta genes was amplified from genomic DNA by a multiplex PCR assay. On the Illumina HiSeq System, the amplified TCR beta libraries were sequenced as 87-base-pair reads. From the authors' description of their analysis: In a later analysis, approximately 74 million unique TCR beta chains were counted across the 500 to 850 repertoires, and approximately 9.9 million of these chains were shared by at least two donors. To remove PCR and sequencing errors, raw reads were error-corrected and collapsed into unique sequences using a nearest-neighbor algorithm that merged closely related sequences. V, D and J gene segments were assigned by aligning CDR3 sequences to IMGT reference sequences. Each retained sequence needed at least a six-nucleotide match to both a V gene segment and a J gene segment. A rearrangement counted as productive if the CDR3 had no stop codons and remained in frame with V and J, and every other rearrangement counted as non-productive. Following IMGT convention, CDR3 was defined as the stretch from the second conserved V-encoded cysteine up to the conserved J-encoded phenylalanine. Sequences without an unambiguous match to a single V gene segment were excluded from the earlier analysis of 450 to 750 of the donors. In an earlier analysis of about 590 of the donors, a V segment was called functional when productive rearrangements were above 56.7%, and segregating when the standard deviation between donors exceeded 5%. A statistical classification framework was built for diagnosing cytomegalovirus status from the catalog of TCR beta chain sequences. A later analysis assigned V and J genes by comparing TCR nucleotide sequences with IMGT/GENE-DB human TR gene sequences. A later analysis assigned CDR3 sequences and most-parsimonious VDJ recombination scenarios with the TCRdist pipeline. In a later analysis, each TCR beta chain was defined by its CDR3 amino acid sequence together with its V-gene family, and reads without a unique V-gene family were excluded. To address suspected cross-contamination and a sequencing artifact, a later analysis removed around 590 highly shared, low-generation-probability nucleotide sequences. A later analysis calculated a clonal expansion index for each public chain from normalized within-repertoire ranks of inferred template counts. Generation probabilities in a later analysis came from a VDJ recombination model fitted to out-of-frame rearrangements, and those results were checked against IGoR. In a later analysis, TCR-TCR, TCR-HLA and TCR-CMV co-occurrence was scored with hypergeometric tests, and a repertoire-size bias correction was applied to TCR pairs. A later analysis estimated false discovery rates by permuting HLA or CMV assignments 20 times. A later analysis grouped co-occurring TCRs with DBSCAN, adding TCRdist sequence similarity when clustering within HLA-allele-positive subsets. Repertoires with fewer than 30,000 or more than 120,000 public chains were left out of co-occurrence clustering, as were four to six repertoires with anomalous nucleotide sharing. TCRdb mirrors the immuneACCESS table, restricted to in-frame sequences. Some clones are absent from its copies; in checked studies, under half trace to an unresolved V gene, and the reason for the others is unknown. D and trimming were read from the DNA, whereas the V and J calls and clone size are those reported in that table. Per the sample table, the count is roughly 65,000 clones. 15% of the sample belongs to the ten largest clones.

The chain employs TRBV5-1 and TRBJ1-2, with TRBD1 tentatively as D gene (6 bases match). Sequencing used PBMCs. This sequence originates from a boy aged 5-17 years in good health and CMV-seronegative. At the DNA level, the sequence is TGCGCCAGCAGCTTGGACGGAACAGGGCCCTATGGCTACACCTTC. Protein translation: CASSLDGTGPYGYTF.